This T cell receptor beta chain was sequenced during a study of T cell repertoires in cytomegalovirus infection (dated by TCRdb to about 2019). Study-level background: Peptide stimulations targeted recently identified HLA-C-restricted CMV epitopes, whose presentation resists viral immunomodulation, together with well-studied HLA-B-restricted epitopes. Because public TCR beta signatures pointed to carriage of CMV infection together with the matching HLA type, the HLA type of each donor mattered for the analysis.

Study-wide conclusions, independent of this receptor: In both this cohort and an independent cohort of 300 to 450 donors, the cumulative frequency of public TCR beta family members distinguished carriers of CMV infection plus the relevant HLA type. In the ex vivo response, HLA-C-restricted CMV-specific TCR beta clonotypes were dominant, and in two of eight donors the single most frequent clonotype came from this HLA-C-restricted group.

What the treatment or condition label conveys for this sample: in vitro stimulation with specific CMV peptide epitopes to enrich CMV-specific T cells. This clonotype turned up a few times. The antigen it binds to is not known. Base qualities are not at hand, and no much larger clone is one base apart. From cysteine to phenylalanine, the CDR3 is 13 amino acids long. This entry keeps only the CDR3 DNA: 39 bases, framed from base 1. The trim is 5 bases for V and 11 bases for J, with a gap of 18 bases between the germline ends. CDR1 and CDR2 were assigned from the germline V gene as SGHTA and FQGTGA. The reads were generated on an Illumina HiSeq 1500. TCRdb handled the public reads itself, with Q25 trimming in fastp and clone calling in MiXCR, and kept productive beta chains. Rows with a matching CDR3 protein are joined into one entry that keeps the most common DNA and genes. Here the sample has more than 95,000 distinct CDR3 sequences; approximately 30% occur a single time. The ten largest make up roughly 58% of the sample.

The sequencing used CD8+ T cells from cultured PBMCs, collected from culture after CMV antigen stimulation. The sequence derives from a human donor in good health (CMV status not recorded). Some clones in this sample may be carry-over from other donors' samples. The chain couples TRBV7-3 to TRBJ1-1; 5 matching bases give a weak D call of TRBD1. At the DNA level, the sequence is TGTGCCAGCAGCCCCGGCGCGAATTGGGACGCTTTCTTT. This yields the protein CASSPGANWDAFF.